This T cell receptor beta chain stems from a study of spatial heterogeneity in lung cancer. Findings of the study overall: The study found that expanded intratumoral alpha and beta TCR counts tracked tumor mutation counts.

This CDR3 is built from 14 residues. Germline loops: CDR1 MNHEY, CDR2 SVGAGI. J was trimmed by 5 bases and V by 5 bases; bases with no gene match: 1. This clonotype has a handful of counts. Its antigen is not known. Time point of the sample: sample taken at primary tumor resection. TCRdb passed the 5' RACE reads through MiXCR, listing each CDR3 protein once. Of about 100,000 distinct CDR3 sequences in the sample, roughly 4.5% were seen once. The rearrangement links TRBV6-5 to TRBJ2-7; 15 bases match TRBD2. The sample consisted of lung tumor tissue, taken at surgery. This receptor was taken from a male donor with early-stage non-small cell lung cancer. This chain's CDR3 is CASSRTSGGDEQYF. DNA for the CDR3: TGTGCCAGCAGTAGGACTAGCGGGGGGGACGAGCAGTACTTC.